The rows below give T cell receptor beta chains drawn from one sample of a study of siplizumab effects on memory and regulatory T cells. Measured with immunoSEQ multiplex PCR; TCRdb has only the in-frame clones, and not every one. The sample includes approximately 100,000 clones, roughly 94% seen only once; the top ten take approximately 0.61%. Sequenced material: Tregs sorted from blood. The source of these receptors is a human donor in good health. Each CDR3 is given with its conserved first and last residue. Each record gives: V gene, D gene, clone size, J gene, CDR3 DNA, CDR3 protein. D genes are given only for firm matches. Where a row states a size, it is once, few, many or the class of an expanded clone; other rows omit it.

>TRBV10-2|NA|NA|TRBJ2-2
TGCGCCAGTTCCAACACCGGGGAGCTGTTTTTT
CASSNTGELFF
>TRBV28|NA|NA|TRBJ1-2
TGTGCCAGCAGTTTTGGACGCGTCTATGGCTACACCTTC
CASSFGRVYGYTF
>TRBV6-6|NA|NA|TRBJ2-7
TGTGCCAGCAGGGGGTTCGACTATCACGAGCAGTACTTC
CASRGFDYHEQYF
>TRBV19|NA|NA|TRBJ1-1
TGTGCCAGCATCCCCCGCAGGGTTCATCAGGCTTTCTTT
CASIPRRVHQAFF
>TRBV30|NA|NA|TRBJ1-2
TGTGCCTTACCCAACCTCTATGGCTACACCTTC
CALPNLYGYTF
>TRBV2|TRBD1|NA|TRBJ2-5
TGTGCCAGCAGTGGTACAGGGGTTTGGGAGACCCAGTACTTC
CASSGTGVWETQYF
>TRBV25-1|NA|NA|TRBJ1-2
TGTGCCAGCAGGGGAAACGGGGGGTACACCTTC
CASRGNGGYTF
>TRBV6-6|NA|NA|TRBJ2-7
TGTGCCAGCAGTTCAGGGCTCTCAATGAACTACGAGCAGTACTTC
CASSSGLSMNYEQYF
>TRBV28|NA|NA|TRBJ1-1
TGTGCCAGCAGAAGGGCCCTTCGCGTCACTGAAGCTTTCTTT
CASRRALRVTEAFF
>TRBV28|NA|NA|TRBJ1-2
TGTGCCAGCAGTTTAAGGGTAGACTATGGCTACACCTTC
CASSLRVDYGYTF
>TRBV28|TRBD2|NA|TRBJ2-7
TGTGCCAGCAGTTTTACTAGCGGGACCACCTACGAGCAGTACTTC
CASSFTSGTTYEQYF
>TRBV10-1|TRBD2|NA|TRBJ2-1
TGCGCCAGCAGGGCCGGCGGCATGGGACTAGCGGGAGGTGATGAGCAGTTCTTC
CASRAGGMGLAGGDEQFF
>TRBV28|NA|NA|TRBJ1-2
TGTGCCAGCAGTCCGGGACGGACTTATGGCTACACCTTC
CASSPGRTYGYTF
>TRBV9|NA|once|TRBJ2-2
TGTGCCAGCTCCCGCGGGTCGAACACCGGGGAGCTGTTTTTT
CASSRGSNTGELFF
>TRBV6-1|NA|NA|TRBJ1-5
TGTGCCTCCCAGCGGGGGAGAGATCAGCCCCAGCATTTT
CASQRGRDQPQHF
>TRBV21-1|NA|NA|TRBJ2-1
TGTGCCAGCAGCAAAGTTTCAGGAGGGCGCCGGGATGGTTACAATGAGCAGTTCTTC
CASSKVSGGRRDGYNEQFF
>TRBV6-1|NA|NA|TRBJ1-3
TGTGCCAGCGTCGACGGGGGTCGCTCTGGAAACACCATATATTTT
CASVDGGRSGNTIYF
>TRBV4-1|TRBD2|NA|TRBJ2-7
TGCGCCAGCAGCCTCCAGCGGGAGGCCTACGAGCAGTACTTC
CASSLQREAYEQYF
>TRBV5-1|NA|NA|TRBJ2-7
TGCGCCAGCAGCTTAGAGACAGATTATTACGAGCAGTACTTC
CASSLETDYYEQYF
>TRBV18|NA|NA|TRBJ2-7
TGTGCCAGCTCACCACGAACCTACGAGCAGTACTTC
CASSPRTYEQYF
>TRBV4-2|NA|once|TRBJ2-2
TGTGCCAGCAGCCAAGTCCAGGGTGGGGGGGAGCTGTTTTTT
CASSQVQGGGELFF
>TRBV11-2|NA|NA|TRBJ1-5
TGTGCCAGCAGCTTAGACAGGGATCAGCCCCAGCATTTT
CASSLDRDQPQHF
>TRBV5-1|NA|once|TRBJ2-5
TGCGCCAGCAGCTTGGCAGCCCTCTCCGGAGAGACCCAGTACTTC
CASSLAALSGETQYF
>TRBV5-1|NA|NA|TRBJ1-2
TGCGCCAGCGGTCGGGGAGGGGATTATGGCTACACCTTC
CASGRGGDYGYTF
>TRBV28|NA|NA|TRBJ2-2
TGTGCCAGCAGTTTAGGGGTGGGGCGACCGAGGGAGCTGTTTTTT
CASSLGVGRPRELFF
>TRBV7-9|TRBD2|NA|TRBJ2-7
TGTGCCAGCAGCCTTAGCGGGCCAAGCTCCTACGAGCAGTACTTC
CASSLSGPSSYEQYF